The rows below give T cell receptor beta chains drawn from one sample of a study of shared clonotypes between healthy human individuals. The protocol was immunoSEQ multiplex PCR, while the TCRdb copy is restricted to in-frame clones and leaves out a portion. Among approximately 600,000 clones listed, about 95% were seen once. Sequencing input: naive CD8+ T cells sorted from blood. Receptor source: a woman younger than 45 in good health. The CDR3 runs from the conserved cysteine through the conserved F or W. The D gene is left open where the match is weak. Size is stated for part of the rows, as once, few or many counts, or as a class when the clone is expanded.

>.|TRBV7-9|TRBJ1-1|TRBD1
CASSETGGTVSEAFF
TGTGCCAGCAGCGAAACAGGGGGCACGGTGTCTGAAGCTTTCTTT
>.|TRBV5-1|TRBJ2-7|TRBD2
CASSLGLAGRYEQYF
TGCGCCAGCAGCTTGGGACTAGCGGGGCGCTACGAGCAGTACTTC
>.|TRBV5-5|TRBJ2-7|.
CASSLVFALSYEQYF
TGTGCCAGCAGCTTGGTTTTTGCTTTATCCTACGAGCAGTACTTC
>once|TRBV4-2|TRBJ1-4|.
CASSQDRRATNEKLFF
TGTGCCAGCAGCCAAGATCGCAGAGCAACTAATGAAAAACTGTTTTTT
>.|TRBV11-2|TRBJ2-3|.
CASSHSTDTQYF
TGTGCCAGCAGCCACAGCACAGATACGCAGTATTTT
>.|TRBV15|TRBJ1-5|TRBD1
CATSSTGGAGQPQHF
TGTGCCACCAGTAGTACAGGGGGCGCCGGCCAGCCCCAGCATTTT
>.|TRBV5-1|TRBJ2-5|.
CASSLGRRPVETQYF
TGCGCCAGCAGCTTGGGACGGAGGCCGGTTGAGACCCAGTACTTC
>.|TRBV29-1|TRBJ2-1|TRBD2
CSAHFGGDEQFF
TGCAGCGCCCACTTCGGGGGGGATGAGCAGTTCTTC
>.|TRBV5-6|TRBJ1-5|.
CASSLSPGYSNQPQHF
TGTGCCAGCAGCTTGTCCCCAGGCTATAGCAATCAGCCCCAGCATTTT
>few|TRBV28|TRBJ1-2|.
CASSSSYGYTF
TGTGCCAGCAGTTCGAGTTATGGCTACACCTTC
>.|TRBV30|TRBJ1-1|.
CAWSGLDLEAFF
TGTGCCTGGAGTGGATTGGATCTTGAAGCTTTCTTT
>.|TRBV11-2|TRBJ2-2|.
CASSSLAGELFF
TGTGCCAGCAGCTCCTTGGCCGGGGAGCTGTTTTTT
>.|TRBV5-5|TRBJ1-1|.
CASSFGGNTEAFF
TGTGCCAGCAGCTTCGGGGGTAACACTGAAGCTTTCTTT
>.|TRBV5-1|TRBJ2-1|.
CASSTGTNSYNEQFF
TGCGCCAGCAGCACCGGGACCAACTCCTACAATGAGCAGTTCTTC
>.|TRBV19|TRBJ2-5|TRBD1
CASGGQVEGETQYF
TGTGCCAGTGGCGGACAGGTCGAGGGTGAGACCCAGTACTTC
>.|TRBV19|TRBJ2-7|TRBD1
CASSPRGDRVYEQYF
TGTGCCAGTAGTCCACGCGGGGACAGGGTTTACGAGCAGTACTTC
>.|TRBV5-1|TRBJ2-1|TRBD1
CASSLGSRDRVSYNEQFF
TGCGCCAGCAGCTTGGGGTCCCGGGACAGGGTATCCTACAATGAGCAGTTCTTC
>.|TRBV5-1|TRBJ2-3|.
CASSLGGTDTQYF
TGCGCCAGCAGCTTGGGGGGGACAGATACGCAGTATTTT
>.|TRBV14|TRBJ2-1|TRBD2
CASSQVKAGGGEQFF
TGTGCCAGCAGCCAAGTCAAGGCAGGCGGGGGTGAGCAGTTCTTC
>.|TRBV4-2|TRBJ2-1|TRBD2
CASSPESGSSNNEQFF
TGTGCCAGCAGCCCAGAGAGCGGGAGCAGTAACAATGAGCAGTTCTTC
>.|TRBV5-6|TRBJ2-7|.
CASSLAVRDYEQYF
TGTGCCAGCAGCTTGGCGGTCAGGGATTACGAGCAGTACTTC
>.|TRBV5-1|TRBJ1-5|.
CASTLIDMLSNQPQHF
TGCGCCAGCACCCTCATAGACATGTTAAGCAATCAGCCCCAGCATTTT
>.|TRBV12-5|TRBJ2-7|.
CASGLDISYEQYF
TGTGCTAGTGGTTTGGACATATCCTACGAGCAGTACTTC
>once|TRBV10-3|TRBJ2-3|.
CAIKSGSTDTQYF
TGTGCCATCAAGTCCGGTAGCACAGATACGCAGTATTTT
>.|TRBV6-1|TRBJ1-1|.
CASSPWRAANTEAFF
TGTGCCAGCAGTCCCTGGAGGGCAGCGAACACTGAAGCTTTCTTT
>.|TRBV10-2|TRBJ2-7|.
CAPPRDHF
TGCGCCCCTCCGAGGGACCACTTC
>.|TRBV27|TRBJ2-1|TRBD2
CASSLLGGGSSYNEQFF
TGTGCCAGCAGTTTATTGGGCGGGGGTTCGTCCTACAATGAGCAGTTCTTC
>.|TRBV20-1|TRBJ2-7|.
CSARGGYEQYF
TGCAGTGCTAGAGGTGGCTACGAGCAGTACTTC
>once|TRBV6-4|TRBJ2-1|.
CASSDSLGLEQFF
TGTGCCAGCAGTGACTCGTTAGGACTTGAGCAGTTCTTC
>.|TRBV28|TRBJ2-7|.
CASSLTPMSPYEQYF
TGTGCCAGCAGTTTGACCCCCATGTCCCCCTACGAGCAGTACTTC
>.|TRBV11-2|TRBJ2-4|.
CASSLEVGNIQYF
TGTGCCAGCAGCTTAGAAGTGGGGAACATTCAGTACTTC